The 15 T cell receptor beta chains presented below share a single source sample, sequenced in a study of T cell responses to AZD1222 COVID-19 vaccine. The protocol was immunoSEQ multiplex PCR, while the TCRdb copy is restricted to in-frame clones and leaves out a portion. This table holds 75,000 to 95,000 clones, more than 90% found once. This specimen consisted of peripheral blood, obtained on day 0 of AZD1222 vaccination. The receptors derive from an adult in good health.

This chain links TRBV7-3 with TRBJ1-2; D gene ambiguous. CDR3 length equals 13 residues. V was trimmed by 5 bases and J by 7 bases, leaving 14 bases between them. Germline V CDR1 and CDR2: SGHTA, FQGTGA. CDR3 nucleotide sequence: TGTGCCAGCAGCCCCGGGTGGGGAAGTGGCTACACCTTC. Translated: CASSPGWGSGYTF.

This rearrangement joins TRBV2 to TRBJ1-1, with 8 bases fitting TRBD1. Germline-derived CDR1 and CDR2 are SNHLY and FYNNEI. This CDR3 region has 14 residues. J lost 4 bases, V lost 4 bases, and 5 bases had no gene match. The CDR3 nucleotides read TGTGCCAGCAGTGGTGTAACAGGGGGCACTGAAGCTTTCTTT. Protein sequence: CASSGVTGGTEAFF.

The V and J genes are TRBV5-4 and TRBJ2-3; TRBD1 matches at 9 bases. Germline CDR1 SGHNT, CDR2 YYREEE (reference sequence). J lost 3 bases, V lost 2 bases, and 4 bases had no gene match. This CDR3 region has 15 residues. Here the CDR3 DNA reads TGTGCCAGCAGCTTCCAGGACAGGGGAACAGATACGCAGTATTTT. It translates to CASSFQDRGTDTQYF.

CDR3: CASSSRDRAEKLFF. In DNA form, the CDR3 reads TGTGCCAGCAGTAGCCGGGACAGGGCCGAGAAACTGTTTTTT. The rearrangement links TRBV27 to TRBJ1-4, with 9 bases aligning to TRBD1. This CDR3 is 14 amino acids long. The junction had 9 bases not matched to a gene; V was cut back by 5 bases and J by 11 bases. From germline, CDR1 is MNHEY and CDR2 SMNVEV (reference sequence). The full variable domain, its missing parts supplied by reference TRBV27 and TRBJ1-4, is EAQVTQNPRYLITVTGKKLTVTCSQNMNHEYMSWYRQDPGLGLRQIYYSMNVEVTDKGDVPEGYKVSRKEKRNFPLILESPSPNQTSLYFCASSSRDRAEKLFFGSGTQLSVL.

This sequence joins TRBV9 and TRBJ1-6, with 7 nucleotides matching TRBD1. Unmatched junction bases numbered 10, after V lost 3 bases and J lost 1 base. Germline CDR1 and CDR2: SGDLS and YYNGEE. CDR3 size: 18 residues. For the CDR3, the DNA is TGTGCCAGCAGCGCCCGACGGGACAGTTGGTCCTATAATTCACCCCTCCACTTT. Its protein is CASSARRDSWSYNSPLHF.

This chain's CDR3 is CASRLAGSGGKGTGELFF. CDR3 sequence (DNA): TGTGCAAGTCGCTTAGCGGGTAGCGGGGGGAAGGGGACCGGGGAGCTGTTTTTT. The rearrangement joins TRBV12-2 to TRBJ2-2; TRBD2, the D gene given by the table, was not confirmed from the DNA. TRBV12-2 counts as a pseudogene. The CDR3 spans 18 residues.

V gene TRBV19 combines with J gene TRBJ2-7; TRBD1 or TRBD2 may be the D gene (5 bases each). This CDR3 is 15 amino acids long. V was clipped by 4 bases and J by 2 bases, with 15 bases between them. Per the germline V gene, CDR1 is LNHDA and CDR2 is SQIVND (reference sequence). CDR3 coding DNA: TGTGCCAGTAGTACCCCGGGACGGATAACCTACGAGCAGTACTTC. Protein: CASSTPGRITYEQYF.

This clone was recorded a few times. The chain combines TRBV12-3 or TRBV12-4 with TRBJ1-5; tentatively, D is TRBD1 (6 bases). Trimming took 4 bases from V and 7 from J, leaving 11 bases between them. This CDR3 is built from 13 residues. The CDR3 coding sequence is TGTGCCAGCAGTTCGGACAGTCAGCAGCCCCAGCATTTT. This encodes CASSSDSQQPQHF.

V and J are TRBV10-3 and TRBJ2-3, with D possibly TRBD2 on 6 matching bases. Trimming left V 4 bases short and J 0 bases short, with 11 bases between. The CDR3 is made up of 15 amino acids. Germline loops: CDR1 ENHRY, CDR2 SYGVKD. CDR3 in amino acids: CAISGSGSSTDTQYF. The CDR3 DNA reads TGTGCCATCAGTGGGAGCGGGTCCAGCACAGATACGCAGTATTTT.

CDR3 in amino acids: CASSLLVSNYGYTF. CDR3 bases: TGTGCCAGCAGCTTATTAGTTAGTAACTATGGCTACACCTTC. The J gene is TRBJ1-2, the V gene TRBV7-9; D is unclear. V gave up 2 bases and J gave up 1 base, with 8 bases separating them. CDR3 length: 14 amino acids. Germline V gene data show CDR1 as SEHNR and CDR2 as FQNEAQ (reference sequence).

This clone was seen only once. V and J are TRBV9 and TRBJ2-7; no firm D call. The CDR3 runs 16 residues. Trimming removed 0 bases at V and 1 base at J, with 14 bases between. CDR1 is SGDLS and CDR2 is YYNGEE in the germline V gene. The CDR3 loop reads CASSVGDSLGSYEQYF. The CDR3 DNA follows: TGTGCCAGCAGCGTAGGTGATAGCCTGGGGTCCTACGAGCAGTACTTC.

The chain is built from TRBV6-2 or TRBV6-3 and TRBJ1-4; weak D call: TRBD1 (5 bases). Per germline, CDR1 MNHEY and CDR2 SVGEGT. The CDR3 is made up of 15 amino acids. The ends were cut back, 4 bases at V and 8 bases at J, with 17 bases in the middle. Here the CDR3 DNA reads TGTGCCAGCAGTTTTTTCGGGGCTGGGGAAGAAAAACTGTTTTTT. This encodes CASSFFGAGEEKLFF.

This clone was picked up one time. The chain recombines TRBV6-6 with TRBJ1-4; D gene uncertain. This CDR3 comprises 16 residues. With 6 bases removed from V and 4 bases from J, the gap between germline ends came to 18 bases. CDR1 and CDR2 (germline): MNHNY, SVGAGI (reference sequence). In DNA form, the CDR3 reads TGTGCCAGCAGCCGATCGGCCGTACCCCATAATGAAAAACTGTTTTTT. Translated, it gives CASSRSAVPHNEKLFF.

The rearrangement links TRBV6-5 to TRBJ2-5, with a tentative D call TRBD2 (6 bases). V gave up 7 bases and J gave up 3 bases, with 18 bases separating them. This CDR3 is built from 15 residues. Germline CDR1 MNHEY, CDR2 SVGAGI. As DNA, the CDR3 is TGTGCCAGCACCCATCCCGGGAGAGGAGAAGAGACCCAGTACTTC. Residues: CASTHPGRGEETQYF.

J is TRBJ2-3 and V is TRBV7-3; 11 nucleotides agree with TRBD2. CDR1 and CDR2 from the germline V gene are SGHTA and FQGTGA. V shed 0 bases, J shed 2 bases, and the junction held 4 bases outside the gene matches. The CDR3 loop spans 17 amino acids. Here the CDR3 DNA reads TGTGCCAGCAGCTTAACTACTAGCGGGAGTGTCACAGATACGCAGTATTTT. Residues: CASSLTTSGSVTDTQYF.